This T cell receptor (beta chain) was sequenced for a study of metastatic and nonmetastatic thyroid tumors. CDR1 is MNHNS and CDR2 is SASEGT in the germline V gene. Trimming took 6 bases from V and 1 from J; bases not matched to a gene: 8. There are 15 residues in the CDR3. Through MiXCR, TCRdb re-clonotyped the PCR reads. In the table there are about 92,000 clones, about 15% of which are singletons. Thyroid surgery had not been preceded by any treatment in any patient. This clone showed up many times. The sequenced sample was blood. The J gene is TRBJ1-1, the V gene TRBV6-1; 7 positions agree with TRBD1. This receptor was taken from a female donor with papillary thyroid cancer or a benign thyroid nodule (not recorded which). Some clones in this sample may be carry-over from other donors' samples. CDR3 DNA: TGTGCCAGCAGGGGGGAGGGGGCGAGGAACACTGAAGCTTTCTTT. This gives the protein CASRGEGARNTEAFF.